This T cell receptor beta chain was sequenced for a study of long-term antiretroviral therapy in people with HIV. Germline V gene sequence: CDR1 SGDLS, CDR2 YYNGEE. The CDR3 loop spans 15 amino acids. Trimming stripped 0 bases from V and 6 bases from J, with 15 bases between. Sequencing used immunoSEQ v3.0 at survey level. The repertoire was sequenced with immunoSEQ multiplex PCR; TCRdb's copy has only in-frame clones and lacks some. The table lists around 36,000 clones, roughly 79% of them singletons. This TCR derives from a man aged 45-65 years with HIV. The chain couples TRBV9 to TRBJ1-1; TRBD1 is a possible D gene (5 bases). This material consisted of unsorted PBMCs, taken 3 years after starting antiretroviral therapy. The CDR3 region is CASSVDPGGGSEAFF. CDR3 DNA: TGTGCCAGCAGCGTAGACCCTGGGGGAGGGTCTGAAGCTTTCTTT.